This T cell receptor (beta chain) was found in a study of beta chain features in type 1 diabetes. For the study at large: Age and gender were similar between patients and healthy donors, as were cell yields.

Every bit of the isolated RNA underwent reverse transcription, so sequencing read expressed TCRB transcripts. Generated by immunoSEQ multiplex PCR, the TCRdb table keeps only in-frame clones and is missing some. The table shows some 150,000 clones, with 6.9% occurring only once. The sample taken for sequencing was central memory CD4+ T cells from blood. The sequence came from a woman aged 25 to 39 in good health.

CDR3: CASSSTTGIPSTDTQYF. The CDR3 coding sequence is TGTGCCAGCAGCTCGACAACAGGTATCCCTAGCACAGATACGCAGTATTTT. This chain uses TRBV7-9 with TRBJ2-3; D is possibly TRBD1 (5 bases). The length of the CDR3 is 17 residues. Germline V gene sequence: CDR1 SEHNR, CDR2 FQNEAQ (reference sequence). Between the trimmed V and J ends, which lost 4 bases and 0 bases, there was a span of 17 bases.